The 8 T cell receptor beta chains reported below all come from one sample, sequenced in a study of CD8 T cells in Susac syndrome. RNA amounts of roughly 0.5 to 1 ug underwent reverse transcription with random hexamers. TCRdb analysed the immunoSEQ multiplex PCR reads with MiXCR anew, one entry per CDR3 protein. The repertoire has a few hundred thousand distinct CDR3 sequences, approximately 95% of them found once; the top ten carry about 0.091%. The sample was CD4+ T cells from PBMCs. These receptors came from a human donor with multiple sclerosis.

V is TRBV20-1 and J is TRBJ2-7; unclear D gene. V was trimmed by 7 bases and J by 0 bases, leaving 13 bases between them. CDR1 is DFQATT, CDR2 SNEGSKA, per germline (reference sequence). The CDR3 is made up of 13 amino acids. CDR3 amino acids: CSVAVTPSYEQYF. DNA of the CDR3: TGCAGTGTTGCGGTCACCCCCTCCTACGAGCAGTACTTC.

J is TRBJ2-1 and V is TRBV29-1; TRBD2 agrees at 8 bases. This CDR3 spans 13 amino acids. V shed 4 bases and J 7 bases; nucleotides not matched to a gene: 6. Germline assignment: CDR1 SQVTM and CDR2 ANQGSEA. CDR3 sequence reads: CSVVVAGRNEQFF. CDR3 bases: TGCAGCGTTGTAGTAGCGGGACGGAATGAGCAGTTCTTC.

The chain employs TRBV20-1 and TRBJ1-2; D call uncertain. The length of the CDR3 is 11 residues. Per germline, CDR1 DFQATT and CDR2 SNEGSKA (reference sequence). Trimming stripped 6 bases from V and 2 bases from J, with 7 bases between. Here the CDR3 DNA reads TGCAGTGCCGTTTGGAACTATGGCTACACCTTC. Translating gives CSAVWNYGYTF.

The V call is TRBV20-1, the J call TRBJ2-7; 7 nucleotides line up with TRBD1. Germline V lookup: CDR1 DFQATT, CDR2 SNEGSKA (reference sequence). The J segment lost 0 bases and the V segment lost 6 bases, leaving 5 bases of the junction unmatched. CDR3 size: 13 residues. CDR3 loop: CSAQGQISYEQYF. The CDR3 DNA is TGCAGTGCCCAGGGACAGATCTCCTACGAGCAGTACTTC.

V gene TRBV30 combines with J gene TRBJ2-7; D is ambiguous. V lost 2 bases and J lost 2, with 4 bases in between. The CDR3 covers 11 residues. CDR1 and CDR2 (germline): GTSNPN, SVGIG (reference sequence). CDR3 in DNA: TGTGCCTGGAGTCGACCCTACGAGCAGTACTTC. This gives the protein CAWSRPYEQYF.

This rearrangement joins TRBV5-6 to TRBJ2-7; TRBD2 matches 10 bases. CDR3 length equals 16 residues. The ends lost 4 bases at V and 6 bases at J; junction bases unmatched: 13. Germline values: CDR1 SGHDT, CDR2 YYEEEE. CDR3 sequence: CASSGYPGLAQSEQYF. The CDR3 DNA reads TGTGCCAGCAGCGGATATCCGGGACTAGCGCAGAGCGAGCAGTACTTC.

CDR3 residues: CASSQAKGGAEAFF. For the CDR3, the DNA is TGTGCCAGCAGCCAAGCTAAAGGCGGCGCTGAAGCTTTCTTT. The V and J genes are TRBV3-1 and TRBJ1-1; unclear D gene. Germline lookup yields CDR1 LGHDT and CDR2 YNNKEL (reference sequence). Trimming removed 1 base at V and 6 bases at J, with 12 bases between. The CDR3 loop spans 14 amino acids.

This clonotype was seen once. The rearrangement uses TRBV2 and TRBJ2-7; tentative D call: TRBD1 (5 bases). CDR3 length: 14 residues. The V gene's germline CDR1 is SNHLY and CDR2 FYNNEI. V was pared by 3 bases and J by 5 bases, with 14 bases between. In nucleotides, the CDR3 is TGTGCCAGCAGTGATGAAGGGGTGGTGGACGAGCAGTACTTC. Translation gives CASSDEGVVDEQYF.